The source of this TCR beta chain is a study of PD-1 blockade in classical Hodgkin lymphoma. Study-wide results and limits: Unlike CD8+ TCR diversity, which did not rise significantly by C4D1, CD4+ TCR diversity did.

About this clone itself: Its antigen is not identified.

Every patient relapsed after autologous stem cell transplantation, and brentuximab vedotin exposure varied. The patients, who had relapsed/refractory classical Hodgkin lymphoma, achieved best responses of complete response, partial response or progressive disease. Germline-derived CDR1 and CDR2 are SEHNR and FQNEAQ (reference sequence). Trimming removed 2 bases at V and 5 bases at J, with 12 bases between. The CDR3 is 14 amino acids. Method: immunoSEQ multiplex PCR; TCRdb's copy keeps in-frame clones and lacks some. The table has tens of thousands of clones, around 80% seen once. The chain has TRBV7-9 and TRBJ1-1; D is unresolved. The material sequenced was peripheral blood mononuclear cells (PBMCs), taken before the second cycle of nivolumab. The TCR sequence derives from a human donor with classical Hodgkin lymphoma. The CDR3 reads CASSLYSGETEAFF. The CDR3 DNA is TGTGCCAGCAGCTTATATTCCGGTGAAACTGAAGCTTTCTTT.